Listed below are T cell receptor beta chains from one sample, sequenced in a study of blood T cells in healthy people across ages. TCRdb reanalysed the 5' RACE reads using MiXCR and keeps one entry per CDR3 protein. The data show approximately 960,000 distinct CDR3 sequences, about 29% seen once. These data were also filed under a second study, of T cells of mothers and their children.

Sequenced: blood. The receptors here all came from a woman in her thirties or forties in good health. Both conserved end residues are part of each CDR3. A D gene is named only where the DNA matches it firmly. Clone size is not always given. Where it is, it says once, few, many or a class for expanded clones.

clone_size: .; v_call: TRBV3-1; j_call: TRBJ1-4; d_call: .; cdr3_aa: CASSPVYPTNEKLFF; cdr3_nt: TGTGCCAGCAGCCCCGTCTACCCAACTAATGAAAAACTGTTTTTT
clone_size: few; v_call: TRBV28; j_call: TRBJ1-4; d_call: .; cdr3_aa: CASSESLTNEKLFF; cdr3_nt: TGTGCCAGCAGTGAAAGCCTAACTAATGAAAAACTGTTTTTT
clone_size: few; v_call: TRBV2; j_call: TRBJ2-3; d_call: TRBD1; cdr3_aa: CASSYGQGSGTDTQYF; cdr3_nt: TGTGCCAGCAGTTACGGACAGGGAAGCGGCACAGATACGCAGTATTTT
clone_size: once; v_call: TRBV20-1; j_call: TRBJ1-2; d_call: .; cdr3_aa: CSPRGSNYGYTF; cdr3_nt: TGCAGTCCCCGGGGGAGTAACTATGGCTACACCTTC
clone_size: few; v_call: TRBV6-2/TRBV6-3; j_call: TRBJ2-3; d_call: .; cdr3_aa: CASSPPGMAQYF; cdr3_nt: TGTGCCAGCAGTCCTCCAGGGATGGCGCAGTATTTT
clone_size: .; v_call: TRBV5-1; j_call: TRBJ1-1; d_call: .; cdr3_aa: CASSLEYYGTEAFF; cdr3_nt: TGCGCCAGCAGCTTGGAATACTATGGGACTGAAGCTTTCTTT
clone_size: .; v_call: TRBV30; j_call: TRBJ1-2; d_call: .; cdr3_aa: CAWRVPGHRGGHTF; cdr3_nt: TGTGCCTGGAGGGTACCTGGACACCGTGGTGGCCACACCTTC
clone_size: .; v_call: TRBV5-1; j_call: TRBJ2-2; d_call: .; cdr3_aa: CASGPDGVRTGELFF; cdr3_nt: TGCGCCAGCGGCCCGGACGGAGTTAGAACCGGGGAGCTGTTTTTT
clone_size: .; v_call: TRBV28; j_call: TRBJ2-7; d_call: TRBD2; cdr3_aa: CASSIKAGGTYEQYF; cdr3_nt: TGTGCCAGCAGCATAAAAGCGGGGGGGACCTACGAGCAGTACTTC
clone_size: .; v_call: TRBV7-9; j_call: TRBJ2-5; d_call: .; cdr3_aa: CASSLYTGIKETQYF; cdr3_nt: TGTGCCAGCAGCTTATATACGGGGATAAAAGAGACCCAGTACTTC
clone_size: many; v_call: TRBV7-2; j_call: TRBJ2-7; d_call: TRBD2; cdr3_aa: CASSLGISGGAYEQYF; cdr3_nt: TGTGCCAGCAGCTTAGGTATAAGCGGGGGGGCCTACGAGCAGTACTTC
clone_size: .; v_call: TRBV5-1; j_call: TRBJ2-3; d_call: .; cdr3_aa: CASSLPIVDTQYF; cdr3_nt: TGCGCCAGCAGCTTGCCGATAGTGGATACGCAGTATTTT
clone_size: few; v_call: TRBV28; j_call: TRBJ1-1; d_call: TRBD1; cdr3_aa: CASSKTGRNTEAFF; cdr3_nt: TGTGCCAGCAGTAAGACAGGGAGGAATACTGAAGCTTTCTTT
clone_size: few; v_call: TRBV5-1; j_call: TRBJ1-5; d_call: .; cdr3_aa: CASSLEAGRQPQHF; cdr3_nt: TGCGCCAGCAGCTTGGAGGCGGGGAGACAGCCCCAGCATTTT
clone_size: .; v_call: TRBV18; j_call: TRBJ2-4; d_call: .; cdr3_aa: CASSPQLATQASSAKNIQYF; cdr3_nt: TGTGCCAGCTCACCACAGTTGGCCACCCAGGCCTCCTCAGCCAAAAACATTCAGTACTTC